Listed below are T cell receptor beta chains from one sample, sequenced in a study of T-cell memory formation after mild COVID-19. MiXCR was run by TCRdb on the 5' RACE reads, yielding one entry per CDR3 protein. The sample carries about 350,000 distinct CDR3 sequences, around 15% recorded once. The sample taken for sequencing was PBMCs or a T cell subset sorted from them (not recorded which). Receptors originate from a man between 18 and 35 years old who had mild COVID-19 (a few samples of this study predate the infection). Cell type and time point are not known. CDR3s include the opening cysteine and the closing phenylalanine or tryptophan. Size is omitted from some rows. Given values are once, few, many or a class for expanded clones.

few	TRBV7-9	TRBJ2-3	CASTPWATDTQYF
NA	TRBV7-8	TRBJ2-3	CASSSFHLAGGLDTQYF
many	TRBV4-1	TRBJ2-3	CASSVAASTDTQYF
NA	TRBV27	TRBJ1-1	CASRSWGPGNTEAFF
many	TRBV20-1	TRBJ1-1	CSAPKGLEAFF
NA	TRBV7-9	TRBJ1-5	CASSPGTGSRPQHF
NA	TRBV30	TRBJ2-5	CAWSVLGSQYF
many	TRBV5-6	TRBJ2-7	CASSPPGHHYEQYF
NA	TRBV29-1	TRBJ1-4	CSVRARAGSEKLFF
few	TRBV6-5	TRBJ2-6	CASRSLLRSGANVLTF
NA	TRBV7-2	TRBJ2-3	CASSLGLAGEADTQYF
few	TRBV6-5	TRBJ2-3	CASSRSGLPSDTQYF
many	TRBV23-1	TRBJ2-1	CASSLDRSGNYAYNEQFF
few	TRBV18	TRBJ1-2	CASSPPSEAYGYTF
many	TRBV20-1	TRBJ2-2	CSARDHPATGELFF
many	TRBV6-6	TRBJ2-4	CASRERAKNIQYF
NA	TRBV12-3/TRBV12-4	TRBJ1-5	CASSPTSQPQHF
many	TRBV5-4	TRBJ2-3	CASKSSTDTQYF
few	TRBV12-3/TRBV12-4	TRBJ2-1	CASNLDSPYNEQFF
few	TRBV15	TRBJ1-2	CATSSRGGDLYGYTF
NA	TRBV20-1	TRBJ2-7	CSARDRASGVTYEQYF
NA	TRBV11-2	TRBJ1-1	CASVFTSQGGTEAFF
NA	TRBV5-1	TRBJ2-2	CASSLVLDPGELFF
many	TRBV14	TRBJ1-2	CASSQGFNYGYTF
NA	TRBV2	TRBJ1-2	CASRAGQVGGYTF
many	TRBV6-4	TRBJ2-2	CASSDGTSTGELFF
NA	TRBV7-9	TRBJ2-1	CASSFSPFNEQFF
few	TRBV5-1	TRBJ1-4	CASSARRGQGGEKLFF
NA	TRBV29-1	TRBJ2-2	CSVATGSNTGELFF
many	TRBV5-1	TRBJ1-1	CASSSDLTGQGIRRTEAFF
NA	TRBV12-3/TRBV12-4	TRBJ2-3	CASSFPQARTDTQYF
NA	TRBV11-1	TRBJ2-3	CASTRTGDADTQYF
few	TRBV6-1	TRBJ1-1	CASSVGTGLDTEAFF
NA	TRBV7-3	TRBJ2-1	CASSLWLAGGDNEQFF
few	TRBV5-1	TRBJ1-6	CASTPAGGLDSPLHF
few	TRBV6-2/TRBV6-3	TRBJ2-7	CASSYSLESFTYEQYF
few	TRBV4-1	TRBJ2-1	CASSQVRLPNEQFF
few	TRBV12-3/TRBV12-4	TRBJ2-3	CASSLWEFHGTQYF
NA	TRBV3-1	TRBJ2-5	CASSLWVGGQNQETQYF
NA	TRBV7-9	TRBJ2-7	CASSRQGHSLEQYF